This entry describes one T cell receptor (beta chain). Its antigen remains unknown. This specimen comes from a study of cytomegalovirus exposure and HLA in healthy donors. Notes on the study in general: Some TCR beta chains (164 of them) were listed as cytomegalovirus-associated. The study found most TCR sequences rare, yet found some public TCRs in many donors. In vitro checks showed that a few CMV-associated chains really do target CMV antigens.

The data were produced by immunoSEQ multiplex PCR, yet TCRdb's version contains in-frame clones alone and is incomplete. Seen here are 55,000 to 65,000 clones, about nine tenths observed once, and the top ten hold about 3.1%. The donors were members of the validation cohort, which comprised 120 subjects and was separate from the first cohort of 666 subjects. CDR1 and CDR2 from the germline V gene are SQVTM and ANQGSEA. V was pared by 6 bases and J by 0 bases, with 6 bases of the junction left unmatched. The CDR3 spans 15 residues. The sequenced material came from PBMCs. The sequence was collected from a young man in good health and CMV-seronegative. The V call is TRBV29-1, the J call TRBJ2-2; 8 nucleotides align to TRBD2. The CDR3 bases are TGCAGCGTGTGTCTTAGCGGGACGAACACCGGGGAGCTGTTTTTT. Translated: CSVCLSGTNTGELFF.